This TCR beta chain was identified during a study of blood T cell repertoires in COVID-19. Study context: Material from acute and convalescent COVID-19 was sourced from the United States, Italy and Spain. In each case, the material was cDNA or gDNA derived from T cells, B-cell-depleted T cells, or PBMCs.

Germline CDR1 is SGDLS and CDR2 is YYNGEE. This CDR3 has 15 amino acids. V trimming: 2 bases; J trimming: 3 bases; junction bases outside the gene matches: 1. Authors' processing steps: Researchers report that nucleated cell counts were estimated from reference gene primer amplification. The method was immunoSEQ multiplex PCR; TCRdb's version includes in-frame clones alone and lacks a portion of them. Clone size and V and J calls were adopted from that table, with D and trimming inferred from the DNA. The table lists 120,000 to 150,000 clones, approximately 90% of them singletons. The source material was peripheral blood. The V call is TRBV9, the J call TRBJ2-2, with TRBD2 identical over 10 bases. The TCR sequence derives from a human donor in a cohort sampled during active COVID-19. CDR3 residues: CASSVGTSDTGELFF. The CDR3, as DNA: TGTGCCAGCAGCGTCGGGACTAGCGACACCGGGGAGCTGTTTTTT.